Listed below are T cell receptor beta chains from one sample, sequenced in a study of blood T cell repertoires in COVID-19. Clones were sequenced by immunoSEQ multiplex PCR, and TCRdb holds only the in-frame ones, with some missing. The sample has around 200,000 clones; over 70% are singletons. Sequences were obtained from peripheral blood. The source is a man in his fifties or sixties with active or convalescent COVID-19. Each CDR3 is given with its conserved first and last residue.

v_gene	CDR3aa
TRBV10-3	CAIRGGANTEAFF
TRBV6-1	CASSEALGGGVSGELFF
TRBV6-5	CASSYSGQGSGNTIYF
TRBV2	CASRDLGTSPLTDTQYF
TRBV6-5	CASSVGGPDTQYF
TRBV11-2	CASSGGLTAFF
TRBV2	CASSEERGTYGYTF
TRBV29-1	CSVEGPTTNEKLFF
TRBV4-1	CASSPWGSIGGGSYNEQFF
TRBV3-1/TRBV3-2	CASSQGSGLYEQYF
TRBV7-3	CASGPTSGRRNEQFF
TRBV28	CASSLPGGPVNEQFF
TRBV3-1/TRBV3-2	CASTTGQGDEKLFF
TRBV27	CASSFDKSGNQPQHF
TRBV19	CASSIVGGMTYEQYF
TRBV14	CDIGGGNYGYTF
TRBV2	CASRADRGSNQPQHF
TRBV5-4	CASRIDRNTEAFF
TRBV3-1/TRBV3-2	CASSQSGNTEAFF
TRBV19	CASSIGDRQTEQFF
TRBV7-2	CASSLNPSGLNAFF
TRBV28	CASSFGAWGSGYTF
TRBV2	CASSEEGLQHF
TRBV6-1	CASSEGLAGGNNEQFF